This T cell receptor beta chain stems from a study of blood T cell repertoires in COVID-19. Whole-study context: From T cells, B-cell-depleted T cells, or PBMCs came the material, which was cDNA or gDNA.

Germline V gene data show CDR1 as LGHDT and CDR2 as YNNKEL (reference sequence). The CDR3 is 13 residues long. With V trimmed by 5 bases and J by 3 bases, 3 bases remained unmatched. This table comes from immunoSEQ multiplex PCR, and its TCRdb copy is limited to in-frame clones, with some not included. The sample lists roughly 100,000 clones; around 81% were seen once. Input material: peripheral blood. This chain connects TRBV3-1 (or the pseudogene TRBV3-2) to TRBJ2-7, with 8 bases lining up with TRBD2. The sequence came from a woman aged 70-85 years with acute or convalescent COVID-19. CDR3 coding DNA: TGTGCCAGCAGCAGAGGGACTAGCTACGAGCAGTACTTC. This encodes CASSRGTSYEQYF.